The entry below gives a single TCR beta chain sequence along with its context. This record belongs to a study of control samples from healthy donors and cancer patients. CDR3 size: 11 residues. CDR1 and CDR2 (germline): MNHEY, SVGEGT. The V end was cut by 5 bases, the J end by 11 bases, with 12 bases between. The protocol was immunoSEQ multiplex PCR, while the TCRdb copy is restricted to in-frame clones and leaves out a portion. The repertoire consists of 98,000 or so clones, with 70% to 80% occurring once and the leading ten covering roughly a tenth. The TCR originated in a woman aged 25-40 years in good health. The sequencing sample was made of blood. The chain is built from TRBV6-2 or TRBV6-3 and TRBJ1-1; D is ambiguous. CDR3 in DNA: TGTGCCAGCAGTGACCACCGAGGGGCTTTCTTT. Translated, it gives CASSDHRGAFF.